The clone carrying this T cell receptor gamma chain was detected many times. The protein given by TCRdb reflects a much larger clone and differs at residue 11 from this DNA's translation, likely from a read error; the protein shown is the DNA's translation. TCRdb reanalysed the multiplex PCR reads with CATT. The sample has roughly 13,000 gamma-chain clones, around 1.5% seen once. This record comes from a study of γδ T cells in repeated Plasmodium falciparum infection. The overall study: The natural-infection arm compared Malian children under seasonal malaria with matched Australian children.

The sequenced sample consisted of gamma-delta T cells from blood. The receptor was derived from a pool of human donors (malaria-infected and uninfected, not separated).

CDR3 DNA sequence: TGTGCCACCTGGGACGGGCCTCGCCATAAGGAACTCTTT. It codes for CATWDGPRHKELF. The chain is built from TRGV2 and TRGJ1 or TRGJ2. The CDR3 covers 13 residues. The germline V gene has CDR1 EGSNGY and CDR2 YDSYNSKV.